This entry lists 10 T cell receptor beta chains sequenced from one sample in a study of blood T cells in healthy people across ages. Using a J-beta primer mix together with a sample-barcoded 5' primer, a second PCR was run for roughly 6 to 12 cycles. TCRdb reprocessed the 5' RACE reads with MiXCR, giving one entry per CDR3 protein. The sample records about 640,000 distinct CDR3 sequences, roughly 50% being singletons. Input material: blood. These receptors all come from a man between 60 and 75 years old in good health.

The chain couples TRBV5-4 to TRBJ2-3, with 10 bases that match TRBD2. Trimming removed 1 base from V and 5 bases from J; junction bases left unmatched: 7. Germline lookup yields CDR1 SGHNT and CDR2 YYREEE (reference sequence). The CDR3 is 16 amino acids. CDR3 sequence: CASSLQRGGQGDTQYF. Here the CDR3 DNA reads TGTGCCAGCAGCTTGCAGCGGGGGGGGCAAGGAGATACGCAGTATTTT.

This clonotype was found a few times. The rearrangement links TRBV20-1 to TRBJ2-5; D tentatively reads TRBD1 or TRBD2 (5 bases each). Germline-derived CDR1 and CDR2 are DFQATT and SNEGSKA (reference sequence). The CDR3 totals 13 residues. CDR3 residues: CSPKGRGQETQYF. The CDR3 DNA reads TGCAGCCCAAAGGGGAGAGGCCAAGAGACCCAGTACTTC.

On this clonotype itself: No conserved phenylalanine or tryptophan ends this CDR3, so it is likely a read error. The CDR3 loop reads CATHWGGRGPNYGYTL. The CDR3 bases are TGTGCCACCCACTGGGGGGGCAGGGGGCCTAACTATGGCTACACCTTG. This chain uses TRBV5-6 with TRBJ1-2; TRBD1 aligns across 8 bases. Germline loops: CDR1 SGHDT, CDR2 YYEEEE. The CDR3 contains 16 residues. V lost 9 bases and J lost 0; bases outside the gene matches: 13.

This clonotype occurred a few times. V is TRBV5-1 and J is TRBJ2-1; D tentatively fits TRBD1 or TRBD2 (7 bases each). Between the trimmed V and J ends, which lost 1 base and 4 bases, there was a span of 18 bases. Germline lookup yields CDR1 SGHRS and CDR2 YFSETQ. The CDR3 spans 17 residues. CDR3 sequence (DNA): TGCGCCAGCAGCTTGACCACGACAGGGAGGGGGTACAATGAGCAGTTCTTC. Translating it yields CASSLTTTGRGYNEQFF. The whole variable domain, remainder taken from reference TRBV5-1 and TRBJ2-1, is KAGVTQTPRYLIKTRGQQVTLSCSPISGHRSVSWYQQTPGQGLQFLFEYFSETQRNKGNFPGRFSGRQFSNSRSEMNVSTLELGDSALYLCASSLTTTGRGYNEQFFGPGTRLTVL.

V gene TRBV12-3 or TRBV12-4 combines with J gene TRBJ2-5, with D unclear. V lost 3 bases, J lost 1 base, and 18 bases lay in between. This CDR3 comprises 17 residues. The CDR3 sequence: CASSFYRRPAIQETQYF. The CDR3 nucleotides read TGTGCCAGCAGTTTTTACCGTCGGCCCGCGATCCAAGAGACCCAGTACTTC.

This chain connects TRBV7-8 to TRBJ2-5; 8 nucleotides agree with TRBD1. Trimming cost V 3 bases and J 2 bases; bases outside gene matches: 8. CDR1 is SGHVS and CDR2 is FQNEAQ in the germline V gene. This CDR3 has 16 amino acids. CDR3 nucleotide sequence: TGTGCCAGCAGCTTCCGGACAGGGAACTTTCAAGAGACCCAGTACTTC. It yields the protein CASSFRTGNFQETQYF.

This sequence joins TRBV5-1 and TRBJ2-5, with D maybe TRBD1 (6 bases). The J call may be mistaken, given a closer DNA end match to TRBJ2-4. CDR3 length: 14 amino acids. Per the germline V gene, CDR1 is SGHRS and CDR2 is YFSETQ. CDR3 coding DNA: TGCGCCAGCAGCTTGACAGGGCAGGTCAACATTCAGTACTTC. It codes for CASSLTGQVNIQYF.

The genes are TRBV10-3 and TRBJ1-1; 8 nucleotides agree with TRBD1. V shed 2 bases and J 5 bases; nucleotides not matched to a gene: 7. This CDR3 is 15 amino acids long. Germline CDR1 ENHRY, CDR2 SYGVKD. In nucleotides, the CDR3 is TGTGCCATCAGTGAGGCAGGGGGCCTAAGGACTGAAGCTTTCTTT. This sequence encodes CAISEAGGLRTEAFF.

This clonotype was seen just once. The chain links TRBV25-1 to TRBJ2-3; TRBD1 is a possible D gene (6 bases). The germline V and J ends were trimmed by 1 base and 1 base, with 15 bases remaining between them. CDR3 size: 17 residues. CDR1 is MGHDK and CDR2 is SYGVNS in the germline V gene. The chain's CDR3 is CASSEFRDTRGTDTQYF. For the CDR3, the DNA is TGTGCCAGCAGTGAATTTAGGGACACTAGAGGCACAGATACGCAGTATTTT.

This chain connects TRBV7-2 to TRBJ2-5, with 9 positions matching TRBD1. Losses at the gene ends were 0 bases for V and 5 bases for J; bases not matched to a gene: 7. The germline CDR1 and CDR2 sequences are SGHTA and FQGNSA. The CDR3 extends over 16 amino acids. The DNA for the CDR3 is TGTGCCAGCAGCTTAGCCGGGACAGGGAAGTGGGAGACCCAGTACTTC. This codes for CASSLAGTGKWETQYF. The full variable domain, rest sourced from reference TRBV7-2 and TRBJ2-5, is GAGVSQSPSNKVTEKGKDVELRCDPISGHTALYWYRQSLGQGLEFLIYFQGNSAPDKSGLPSDRFSAERTGGSVSTLTIQRTQQEDSAVYLCASSLAGTGKWETQYFGPGTRLLVL.